These 9 T cell receptor beta chains were all obtained from the same sample, sequenced in a study of T-cell reconstitution after alpha-beta-depleted transplantation in children. During its preparation, the TCRbeta library received unique molecular identifiers. TCRdb itself ran the PCR reads through MiXCR, one entry per CDR3 protein. This table holds about 400,000 distinct CDR3 sequences, over 20% found once. The material sequenced was PBMCs from the stem cell graft donor, taken from the stem cell graft. The receptors were gathered from a human donor who donated a stem cell graft to a child with acute myeloid leukemia.

V and J are TRBV12-3 or TRBV12-4 and TRBJ2-7; D ambiguous. This CDR3 has 14 residues. The ends were cut back, 3 bases at V and 2 bases at J, with 11 bases in the middle. The DNA for the CDR3 is TGTGCCAGCAGTTTTCGTGGCAGGACCTACGAGCAGTACTTC. This encodes CASSFRGRTYEQYF.

This clonotype was recorded many times. This chain uses TRBV20-1 with TRBJ2-3, with 12 bases lining up with TRBD2. Germline V gene data show CDR1 as DFQATT and CDR2 as SNEGSKA (reference sequence). Losses at the gene ends were 3 bases for V and 3 bases for J; bases not matched to a gene: 4. CDR3 length: 15 residues. CDR3 DNA sequence: TGCAGTGCTAGTAGCCTAGCGGGAGGGACAGATACGCAGTATTTT. Amino acid sequence: CSASSLAGGTDTQYF.

The V gene is TRBV7-9, the J gene TRBJ2-1; D remains unclear. There are 13 residues in the CDR3. The V end was cut by 4 bases, the J end by 4 bases, with 8 bases between. CDR1 and CDR2 from the germline V gene are SEHNR and FQNEAQ (reference sequence). The CDR3 sequence is CASSYTEYNEQFF. The CDR3 DNA sequence: TGTGCCAGCAGCTATACAGAATACAATGAGCAGTTCTTC.

The rearrangement joins TRBV12-3 or TRBV12-4 to TRBJ2-1, with D perhaps TRBD1 (6 bases). CDR3 length equals 15 residues. Trimming cost V 3 bases and J 5 bases, with 14 bases left between them. CDR3 sequence: CASSFVRGRDNEQFF. The CDR3 DNA reads as TGTGCCAGCAGTTTCGTCAGGGGCCGAGACAATGAGCAGTTCTTC.

This clonotype was recorded many times. This chain connects TRBV20-1 to TRBJ1-1, with TRBD1 as a possible D gene (6 bases). Trimming took 1 base from V and 7 from J, leaving 7 bases between them. Germline V CDR1 and CDR2: DFQATT, SNEGSKA (reference sequence). The CDR3 extends over 11 amino acids. In DNA form, the CDR3 reads TGCAGTGCTAGAGGACAGGTTGAAGCTTTCTTT. Translated, it gives CSARGQVEAFF.

This clonotype occurred a few times. The rearrangement joins TRBV6-2 or TRBV6-3 to TRBJ2-7; either TRBD1 or TRBD2 may fit D (5 bases each). Per germline, CDR1 MNHEY and CDR2 SVGEGT. The CDR3 sequence is 15 residues long. Trimming cost V 6 bases and J 6 bases, with 21 bases left between them. In DNA form, the CDR3 reads TGTGCCAGCAGCCCGGATGGCCGGGGCTTGGGCGAGCAGTACTTC. Encoded protein: CASSPDGRGLGEQYF.

V usage is TRBV11-2 and J usage is TRBJ2-1; a possible D gene is TRBD1 (5 bases). This CDR3 has 12 amino acids. V was cut by 3 bases and J by 10 bases, with 10 bases left in between. In germline, CDR1 is SGHAT, CDR2 FQNNGV. CDR3 nucleotide sequence: TGTGCCAGCAGCTTTTCAGGGAAAGAGCAGTTCTTC. It encodes CASSFSGKEQFF. The full variable domain, rest sourced from reference TRBV11-2 and TRBJ2-1, is EAGVAQSPRYKIIEKRQSVAFWCNPISGHATLYWYQQILGQGPKLLIQFQNNGVVDDSQLPKDRFSAERLKGVDSTLKIQPAKLEDSAVYLCASSFSGKEQFFGPGTRLTVL.

This clonotype was detected a few times. The rearrangement links TRBV28 to TRBJ1-1; D ambiguous. The V gene lost 6 bases and the J gene lost 1 base, with 12 bases spanning the gap. Per germline, CDR1 MDHEN and CDR2 SYDVKM. This CDR3 spans 14 amino acids. The CDR3 protein is CASSRLGENTEAFF. CDR3 nucleotides: TGTGCCAGCAGCCGACTTGGGGAGAACACTGAAGCTTTCTTT.

This clonotype has at least ten counts. The rearrangement links TRBV20-1 to TRBJ1-1; D gene ambiguous. Germline V CDR1 and CDR2: DFQATT, SNEGSKA (reference sequence). The V end lost 6 bases, the J end lost 4 bases, and 15 bases lay between the germline ends. CDR3 length: 13 residues. The CDR3 DNA reads TGCAGTGCCCCCACAGCTGTGGGCACTGAAGCTTTCTTT. It is translated as CSAPTAVGTEAFF.